These 9 T cell receptor beta chains were all obtained from the same sample, sequenced in a study of blood T cell repertoires in COVID-19 (dated by TCRdb to about 2020). The library relied on the immunoSEQ multiplex PCR assay. TCRdb holds this immuneACCESS table with in-frame rearrangements only. Some clones are missing; in checked studies, unresolved V genes explain under half, and the rest has no known cause. The sample table records about 190,000 clones; over 70% of these occur just once. 17% of the sample rests with the top ten. Sequencing was carried out using peripheral blood. The origin of the receptors is a man between 60 and 75 years old with active or convalescent COVID-19.

This clone has at least ten counts. The chain uses TRBV18 and TRBJ1-1, with 8 bases fitting TRBD1. This CDR3 spans 19 amino acids. Trimming took 1 base from V and 6 from J; bases not matched to a gene: 19. Per the germline V gene, CDR1 is KGHSH and CDR2 is LQKENI. CDR3 sequence reads: CASSPLRRRDRGNRAEAFF. The CDR3 DNA is TGTGCCAGCTCACCACTTAGACGTCGTGACAGGGGTAACAGGGCTGAAGCTTTCTTT.

V and J are TRBV27 and TRBJ1-2; D may be TRBD1 (5 bases). The germline gives CDR1 MNHEY, CDR2 SMNVEV (reference sequence). The CDR3 totals 12 residues. Trimming removed 4 bases at V and 4 bases at J, with 7 bases between. CDR3 nucleotides: TGTGCCAGCAGTTCAGGGTTCTATGGCTACACCTTC. Amino acid sequence: CASSSGFYGYTF.

The J gene is TRBJ1-1, the V gene TRBV29-1; 7 positions agree with TRBD1. CDR1 SQVTM and CDR2 ANQGSEA come from the germline V gene. The CDR3 is made up of 12 amino acids. V was pared by 5 bases and J by 6 bases, with 6 bases of the junction left unmatched. CDR3 region: CSVQQGRPEAFF. Here the CDR3 DNA reads TGCAGCGTTCAACAGGGGAGGCCTGAAGCTTTCTTT.

The rearrangement joins TRBV11-2 to TRBJ2-1; 8 bases fit TRBD2. Trimming took 1 base from V and 6 from J; bases not matched to a gene: 2. CDR1 is SGHAT and CDR2 is FQNNGV in the germline V gene. The CDR3 runs 14 residues. The CDR3 loop reads CASSLAGGPNEQFF. In nucleotides, the CDR3 is TGTGCCAGCAGCTTAGCGGGAGGGCCCAATGAGCAGTTCTTC.

CDR3 sequence reads: CATSQGAKNIQYF. In nucleotides, the CDR3 is TGTGCCACCAGTCAGGGAGCCAAAAACATTCAGTACTTC. This chain joins TRBV24-1 and TRBJ2-4, with D perhaps TRBD1 (5 bases). Trimming stripped 6 bases from V and 0 bases from J, with 5 bases between. The CDR3 loop spans 13 amino acids. Germline assignment: CDR1 KGHDR and CDR2 SFDVKD.

This rearrangement joins TRBV19 to TRBJ1-5; no clear D gene. The V gene's germline CDR1 is LNHDA and CDR2 SQIVND (reference sequence). This CDR3 is built from 14 residues. Trimming took 6 bases from V and 3 from J, leaving 12 bases between them. CDR3 sequence reads: CASRPRFINQPQHF. The CDR3 DNA follows: TGTGCCAGTAGGCCACGGTTTATCAATCAGCCCCAGCATTTT.

The chain has TRBV12-5 and TRBJ2-5; a possible D gene is TRBD2 (6 bases). This CDR3 region has 17 residues. V gave up 0 bases and J gave up 5 bases, with 19 bases separating them. The germline CDR1 and CDR2 sequences are LGHNT and FRNRAP. The CDR3, as DNA: TGTGCTAGTGGTTTGGTACGCGGAGGGGCAGGGTGGGAGACCCAGTACTTC. It codes for CASGLVRGGAGWETQYF. The whole variable domain, remainder taken from reference TRBV12-5 and TRBJ2-5, is DARVTQTPRHKVTEMGQEVTMRCQPILGHNTVFWYRQTMMQGLELLAYFRNRAPLDDSGMPKDRFSAEMPDATLATLKIQPSEPRDSAVYFCASGLVRGGAGWETQYFGPGTRLLVL.

The chain carries TRBV6-2 or TRBV6-3 and TRBJ1-6; D remains unclear. The V and J ends lost 5 bases and 7 bases respectively, with 15 bases between them. The CDR3 spans 15 residues. The germline gives CDR1 MNHEY, CDR2 SVGEGT. The CDR3 here is CASSEPRPWNSPLHF. CDR3 nucleotides: TGTGCCAGCAGTGAGCCCCGCCCTTGGAATTCACCCCTCCACTTT.

J is TRBJ1-5 and V is TRBV4-2, with D uncertain. V was cut by 2 bases and J by 3 bases, with 11 bases left in between. The CDR3 runs to 15 residues. Per germline, CDR1 LGHNA and CDR2 YNFKEQ. CDR3 protein: CASSQTGKDNQPQHF. The CDR3 region has the DNA TGTGCCAGCAGCCAAACCGGGAAGGACAATCAGCCCCAGCATTTT.